This T cell receptor beta chain comes out of a study of blood T cell repertoires in COVID-19. Profiled with immunoSEQ multiplex PCR; TCRdb holds only in-frame clones, not every one. Of over 250,000 clones in the sample, 80% to 90% were seen once. The germline V gene has CDR1 SGHVS and CDR2 FNYEAQ. Trimming cost V 3 bases and J 5 bases; bases outside gene matches: 12. The CDR3 extends over 16 amino acids. This chain joins TRBV7-6 and TRBJ2-5; 7 bases agree with TRBD2. Material for sequencing was peripheral blood. The receptor was isolated from a woman aged 50 to 60 who had recovered from COVID-19. This CDR3 is CASSFVRSGQAETQYF. For the CDR3, the DNA is TGTGCCAGCAGCTTCGTGCGTAGCGGGCAGGCGGAGACCCAGTACTTC.